One and the same sample provided the 25 T cell receptor beta chains below, sequenced in a study of shared clonotypes between healthy human individuals. Some clones are missing from TCRdb's copy, which holds only in-frame ones; the method was immunoSEQ multiplex PCR. The table has 2 million to 3 million clones, over 85% seen once. Sequenced material: naive CD4+ T cells from PBMCs. Subset meaning: CD45RA+ positively selected. The receptors originated from a man aged 18 to 29 in good health. Some clones in this sample may be carry-over from other donors' samples.

The chain is built from TRBV18 and TRBJ1-3; D is perhaps TRBD1 (5 bases). This CDR3 contains 16 residues. Trimming left V 0 bases short and J 1 base short, with 10 bases between. The V gene's germline CDR1 is KGHSH and CDR2 LQKENI. The chain's CDR3 is CASSPPGQGSGNTIYF. The CDR3 DNA reads as TGTGCCAGCTCACCACCGGGGCAGGGTTCTGGAAACACCATATATTTT.

This chain links TRBV2 with TRBJ2-7; 7 bases agree with TRBD1. J gave up 0 bases and V 3 bases, and 2 bases lay outside the gene matches. CDR1 is SNHLY and CDR2 is FYNNEI in the germline V gene. CDR3 length: 14 residues. CDR3 coding DNA: TGTGCCAGCAGTGATCAGGGGGACTCCTACGAGCAGTACTTC. Translating it yields CASSDQGDSYEQYF.

The V and J genes are TRBV30 and TRBJ2-3; D remains unclear. Germline lookup yields CDR1 GTSNPN and CDR2 SVGIG (reference sequence). The CDR3 length is 12 residues. Trimming shortened V by 3 bases and J by 6 bases, and 10 bases separated the two germline ends. The CDR3 protein is CAWSRLDDTQYF. CDR3 coding DNA: TGTGCCTGGAGCCGTCTAGATGATACGCAGTATTTT.

The chain combines TRBV7-8 with TRBJ1-4, with no clear D. Trimming took 1 base from V and 10 from J, leaving 19 bases between them. CDR3 length equals 16 residues. CDR1 and CDR2 from the germline V gene are SGHVS and FQNEAQ. The CDR3 reads CASSLGPPGGGGKLFF. The CDR3 DNA reads TGTGCCAGCAGCTTAGGTCCTCCAGGAGGTGGTGGAAAACTGTTTTTT.

The chain joins TRBV28 to TRBJ1-1; no definite D call. The CDR3 runs to 13 residues. The germline V gene has CDR1 MDHEN and CDR2 SYDVKM. The germline V and J ends were trimmed by 4 bases and 4 bases, with 10 bases remaining between them. The CDR3 loop is CASSSGKATEAFF. For the CDR3, the DNA is TGTGCCAGCAGTTCGGGGAAGGCCACTGAAGCTTTCTTT.

The V call is TRBV18, the J call TRBJ2-5; perhaps TRBD1 as D (5 bases). V lost 3 bases and J lost 4, with 9 bases in between. The germline gives CDR1 KGHSH, CDR2 LQKENI. The CDR3 extends over 13 amino acids. The DNA for the CDR3 is TGTGCCAGCTCACCTGGACACCGAGAGACCCAGTACTTC. It codes for CASSPGHRETQYF.

The chain couples TRBV2 to TRBJ2-2, with D possibly matching TRBD2 (6 bases). This CDR3 is built from 13 residues. Per germline, CDR1 SNHLY and CDR2 FYNNEI. Trimming removed 10 bases at V and 3 bases at J, with 12 bases between. The CDR3 loop is CATSGEHTGELFF. As DNA, the CDR3 is TGTGCCACTTCGGGGGAGCACACCGGGGAGCTGTTTTTT.

The chain links TRBV2 to TRBJ1-5; 9 bases are shared with TRBD1. CDR1 is SNHLY and CDR2 is FYNNEI in the germline V gene. The V gene end was trimmed by 6 bases and the J gene end by 0 bases; junction bases not matched to a gene: 9. The CDR3 covers 17 residues. The DNA for the CDR3 is TGTGCCAGCAGGGACCCGGGACAGGGAAGTAGCAATCAGCCCCAGCATTTT. Amino acid sequence: CASRDPGQGSSNQPQHF.

Comments on this clone: The same CDR3 arises from other DNA sequences in this sample as well. The chain uses TRBV5-6 and TRBJ2-7; the D is unclear. Germline CDR1 and CDR2: SGHDT and YYEEEE. CDR3 length equals 11 residues. Trimming stripped 4 bases from V and 2 bases from J, with 4 bases between. CDR3 coding DNA: TGTGCCAGCAGCCGTACCTACGAGCAGTACTTC. As protein: CASSRTYEQYF.

The V call is TRBV5-1, the J call TRBJ1-2; the D gene is possibly TRBD1 (6 bases). CDR1 SGHRS and CDR2 YFSETQ come from the germline V gene. The V end lost 2 bases, the J end lost 6 bases, and 11 bases lay between the germline ends. The CDR3 contains 13 residues. CDR3 coding DNA: TGCGCCAGCAGCTTCGGACAGTGGGATGGCTACACCTTC. Protein sequence: CASSFGQWDGYTF.

The genes are TRBV7-8 and TRBJ1-1; D gene uncertain. The germline V and J ends were trimmed by 5 bases and 1 base, with 14 bases remaining between them. This CDR3 has 15 residues. Germline values: CDR1 SGHVS, CDR2 FQNEAQ. The CDR3: CASSPTRIPNTEAFF. The CDR3 nucleotides read TGTGCCAGCAGCCCGACCAGAATCCCGAACACTGAAGCTTTCTTT.

This clone showed up just once. A read error may account for a junction end that differs from germline. This CDR3 is also generated by other DNA sequences in the sample. The chain employs TRBV6-1 and TRBJ1-5, with unresolved D. This CDR3 comprises 14 residues. The V gene's germline CDR1 is MNHNS and CDR2 SASEGT. CDR3 region: CASREGGSNQPQHF. The CDR3, as DNA: TGTGCCAGCAGGGAAGGCGGTAGCAATCAGCCCCAGCATTTT.

This clone was observed a few times. CDR3 in amino acids: CASSNGMNTEAFF. The CDR3 DNA sequence: TGTGCCAGCAGTAACGGCATGAACACTGAAGCTTTCTTT. The V call is TRBV2, the J call TRBJ1-1; D not certain. Germline lookup yields CDR1 SNHLY and CDR2 FYNNEI. Trimming stripped 5 bases from V and 0 bases from J, with 7 bases between. This CDR3 comprises 13 residues.

The gene calls are TRBV28 and TRBJ2-1, with TRBD1 matching 11 bases. The germline CDR1 and CDR2 sequences are MDHEN and SYDVKM. CDR3 length: 16 residues. V shed 5 bases and J 3 bases; nucleotides not matched to a gene: 6. In DNA form, the CDR3 reads TGTGCCAGCAGTATCTCGGGACAGGGGGTCTACAATGAGCAGTTCTTC. The encoded protein is CASSISGQGVYNEQFF.

The V call is TRBV27, the J call TRBJ1-2; D remains ambiguous. Germline V CDR1 and CDR2: MNHEY, SMNVEV (reference sequence). Trimming cost V 5 bases and J 7 bases, with 11 bases left between them. CDR3 length equals 12 residues. DNA for the CDR3: TGTGCCAGCAGTCCCACGACGGGTGGCTACACCTTC. Translated, it gives CASSPTTGGYTF.

This clone was found once. The chain employs TRBV28 and TRBJ2-7; 7 bases fit TRBD1. The CDR3 contains 14 residues. V was pared by 4 bases and J by 3 bases, with 6 bases of the junction left unmatched. CDR1 and CDR2 (germline): MDHEN, SYDVKM. CDR3 amino acids: CASSSGDRYYEQYF. The DNA for the CDR3 is TGTGCCAGCAGTTCCGGGGACAGATACTACGAGCAGTACTTC.

The chain links TRBV6-1 to TRBJ2-2; D gene uncertain. Germline loops: CDR1 MNHNS, CDR2 SASEGT. The CDR3 runs to 14 residues. Trimming left V 6 bases short and J 0 bases short, with 8 bases between. The CDR3 DNA follows: TGTGCCAGCAGCGGCCTTACGAACACCGGGGAGCTGTTTTTT. Its translation: CASSGLTNTGELFF.

The gene calls are TRBV7-8 and TRBJ1-4, with TRBD1 identical over 10 bases. This CDR3 is 20 amino acids long. Trimming took 7 bases from V and 2 from J; bases not matched to a gene: 19. Germline CDR1 SGHVS, CDR2 FQNEAQ. In DNA form, the CDR3 reads TGTGCCAGCACCAAACCCAGCCGGGACAGGGGTTTACGGACTAATGAAAAACTGTTTTTT. Translating gives CASTKPSRDRGLRTNEKLFF.

This chain connects TRBV5-1 to TRBJ2-5; possible D gene TRBD2, 5 bases. The germline V and J ends were trimmed by 7 bases and 5 bases, with 18 bases remaining between them. The germline V gene has CDR1 SGHRS and CDR2 YFSETQ. The CDR3 is 14 amino acids. The CDR3 DNA reads TGCGCCAGCGCCACAACTAGAGGCGAGGAGACCCAGTACTTC. This encodes CASATTRGEETQYF.

CDR3 amino acids: CASSLTAPTYEQYF. CDR3 bases: TGTGCCAGCTCATTGACGGCGCCTACCTACGAGCAGTACTTC. V and J are TRBV18 and TRBJ2-7; D remains unclear. Germline V lookup: CDR1 KGHSH, CDR2 LQKENI. V was trimmed by 5 bases and J by 2 bases, leaving 13 bases between them. The CDR3 runs 14 residues.

The rearrangement joins TRBV5-1 to TRBJ1-6, with D possibly matching TRBD1 (5 bases). This CDR3 region has 22 residues. Trimming left V 0 bases short and J 3 bases short, with 28 bases between. The germline gives CDR1 SGHRS, CDR2 YFSETQ. The CDR3 here is CASSLGLRVAEEGRIYNSPLHF. CDR3 in DNA: TGCGCCAGCAGCTTGGGTTTACGGGTTGCAGAGGAGGGACGGATCTATAATTCACCCCTCCACTTT.

The chain combines TRBV5-4 with TRBJ2-3, with 15 bases identical to TRBD2. This CDR3 spans 17 amino acids. Per the germline V gene, CDR1 is SGHNT and CDR2 is YYREEE (reference sequence). Trimming removed 4 bases from V and 2 bases from J; junction bases left unmatched: 5. The CDR3 region is CASSGGTSGRNTDTQYF. CDR3 nucleotides: TGTGCCAGCAGCGGCGGGACTAGCGGGAGGAACACAGATACGCAGTATTTT.

Concerning this clone: Other nucleotide sequences from this sample produce the same CDR3. For the CDR3, the DNA is TGCAGTGCGGGGGAAGAGACCCAGTACTTC. It is translated as CSAGEETQYF. V gene TRBV20-1 combines with J gene TRBJ2-5, with D perhaps TRBD1 or TRBD2 (5 bases each). The CDR3 covers 10 residues. Trimming removed 6 bases at V and 3 bases at J, with 5 bases between. CDR1 and CDR2 from the germline V gene are DFQATT and SNEGSKA (reference sequence).

The rearrangement joins TRBV11-1 to TRBJ2-5; 13 nucleotides match TRBD2. Germline lookup yields CDR1 SGHAT and CDR2 FQDESV (reference sequence). Trimming at V came to 5 bases and at J to 5 bases, leaving 2 bases not matched to a gene. The CDR3 spans 14 residues. The CDR3 bases are TGTGCCAGCAGCGTGGGACTAGCGGGGGAGACCCAGTACTTC. It translates to CASSVGLAGETQYF. Based on the CDR3 plus reference TRBV11-1 and TRBJ2-5, the full variable domain is EAEVAQSPRYKITEKSQAVAFWCDPISGHATLYWYRQILGQGPELLVQFQDESVVDDSQLPKDRFSAERLKGVDSTLKIQPAELGDSAMYLCASSVGLAGETQYFGPGTRLLVL.

This clone occurred once. This chain uses TRBV5-6 with TRBJ1-5, with D maybe TRBD1 (5 bases). The V end was cut by 1 base, the J end by 9 bases, with 17 bases between. The CDR3 extends over 15 amino acids. CDR1 and CDR2 from the germline V gene are SGHDT and YYEEEE. The CDR3 sequence: CASSLTGLGLVPQHF. In DNA form, the CDR3 reads TGTGCCAGCAGCTTGACAGGTCTTGGGCTGGTGCCCCAGCATTTT.